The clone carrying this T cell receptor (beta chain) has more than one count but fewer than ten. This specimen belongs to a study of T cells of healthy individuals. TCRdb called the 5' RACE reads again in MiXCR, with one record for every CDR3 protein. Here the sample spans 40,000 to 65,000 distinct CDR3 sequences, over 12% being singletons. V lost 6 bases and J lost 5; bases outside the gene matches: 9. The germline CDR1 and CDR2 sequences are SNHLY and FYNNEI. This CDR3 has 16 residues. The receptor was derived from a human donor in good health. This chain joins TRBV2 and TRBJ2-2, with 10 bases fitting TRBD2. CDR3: CASSAPSGSATGELFF. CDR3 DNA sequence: TGTGCCAGCAGCGCCCCTAGCGGGAGCGCGACCGGGGAGCTGTTTTTT.